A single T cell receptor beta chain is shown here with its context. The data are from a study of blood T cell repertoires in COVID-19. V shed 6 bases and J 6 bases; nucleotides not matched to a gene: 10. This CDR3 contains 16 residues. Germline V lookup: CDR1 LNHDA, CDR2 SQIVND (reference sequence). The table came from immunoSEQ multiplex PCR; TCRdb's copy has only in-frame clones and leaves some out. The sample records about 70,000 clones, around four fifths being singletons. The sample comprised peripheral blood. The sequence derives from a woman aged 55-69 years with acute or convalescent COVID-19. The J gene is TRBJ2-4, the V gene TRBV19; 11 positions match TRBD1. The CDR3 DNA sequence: TGTGCCAGTAGCAGCGGACAGGGGGCTTGGGTAAACATTCAGTACTTC. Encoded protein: CASSSGQGAWVNIQYF.